These T cell receptor beta chains were read from a single sample in a study of T-cell reconstitution after alpha-beta-depleted transplantation in children. TCRdb re-derived calls from the PCR reads in MiXCR, one entry per CDR3 protein. The repertoire holds around 440,000 distinct CDR3 sequences, with 8% to 11% as singletons. Source: PBMCs, taken before TCRalphabeta/CD19-depleted stem cell transplant. The source of these receptors is a child younger than 10 with inherited bone marrow failure, due to receive a stem cell transplant. The CDR3 runs from the conserved cysteine through the conserved F or W.

cdr3_aa,v_call,j_call
CASSLPGQAQETQYF,TRBV3-1,TRBJ2-5
CAWSPRGGTNTEAFF,TRBV30,TRBJ1-1
CSGRTGGFGEQYF,TRBV29-1,TRBJ2-7
CSAEPPNYGYTF,TRBV29-1,TRBJ1-2
CSARVAGTGGGTQYF,TRBV20-1,TRBJ2-5
CASSLDRPQETQYF,TRBV5-1,TRBJ2-5
CSVAQFSGEKLFF,TRBV29-1,TRBJ1-4
CASSLGLRTALSSYEQYF,TRBV5-1,TRBJ2-7
CSARVKGYEQYF,TRBV20-1,TRBJ2-7
CAISAMGRDEQFF,TRBV10-3,TRBJ2-1
CASSQVMMKGNTIYF,TRBV4-3,TRBJ1-3
CASSPGEQPQHF,TRBV18,TRBJ1-5
CASSFEGPLTEAFF,TRBV27,TRBJ1-1
CASSRQPYEQYF,TRBV28,TRBJ2-7
CASSSTTSGTGELFF,TRBV5-1,TRBJ2-2
CASSFSLAGGYEQYF,TRBV12-3/TRBV12-4,TRBJ2-7
CASSYTNNPGETQYF,TRBV27,TRBJ2-5
CASSKPGGGNTEAFF,TRBV12-3/TRBV12-4,TRBJ1-1
CASSLASARLWRREQYF,TRBV12-3/TRBV12-4,TRBJ2-7
CATSLAGDHTDTQYF,TRBV24-1,TRBJ2-3
CASSLGVSYNSPLHF,TRBV28,TRBJ1-6
CSVETREGGETQYF,TRBV29-1,TRBJ2-5
CAISPGPYNEQFF,TRBV10-3,TRBJ2-1
CSVVEDDYEQYF,TRBV29-1,TRBJ2-7
CASSQTGGLAVHTGELFF,TRBV27,TRBJ2-2
CAIGGLAGDISGETQYF,TRBV10-3,TRBJ2-5